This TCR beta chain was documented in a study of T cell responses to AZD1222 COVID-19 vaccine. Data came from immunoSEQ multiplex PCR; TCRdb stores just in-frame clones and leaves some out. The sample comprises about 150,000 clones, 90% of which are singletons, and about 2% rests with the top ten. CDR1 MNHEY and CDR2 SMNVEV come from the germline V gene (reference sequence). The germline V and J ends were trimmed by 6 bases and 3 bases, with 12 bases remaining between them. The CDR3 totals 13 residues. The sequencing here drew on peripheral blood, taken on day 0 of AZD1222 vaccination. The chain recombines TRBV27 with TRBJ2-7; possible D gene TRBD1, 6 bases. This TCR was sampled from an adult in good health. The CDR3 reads CASRADRNYEQYF. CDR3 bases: TGTGCCAGCAGGGCCGACAGGAACTACGAGCAGTACTTC.